This T cell receptor (beta chain) was identified in a study of cytomegalovirus exposure and HLA in healthy donors. Overall study: Genetic ancestry analysis placed approximately 78% of the roughly 400 donors that were genotyped in the Caucasian-associated cluster.

The germline gives CDR1 SGHRS, CDR2 YFSETQ. This CDR3 spans 13 amino acids. V was clipped by 7 bases and J by 7 bases; unmatched bases: 5. Both 60 Vbeta primers and 13 Jbeta primers went into the PCR. This table comes from immunoSEQ multiplex PCR, and its TCRdb copy is limited to in-frame clones, with some not included. The sample lists under 110,000 clones, roughly 75% seen once, with 2.5% in the top ten. This clone turned up a few times. Its antigen remains unidentified. Whole-study findings and limits: In an earlier analysis, most TCR beta V segments were productive about 87% or about 30% of the time. 87-base-pair reads could not separate some V segments, including TRBV6-2 and TRBV6-3.

Sequenced: PBMCs. This sequence was found in a man aged 40-50 years in good health and CMV-seronegative. The rearrangement joins TRBV5-1 to TRBJ1-4; TRBD1 aligns across 9 bases. Written as DNA, the CDR3 is TGCGCCAGCTGTCAGGACAGGGGTGAAAAACTGTTTTTT. It codes for CASCQDRGEKLFF. The variable domain in full, completed from reference TRBV5-1 and TRBJ1-4, reads KAGVTQTPRYLIKTRGQQVTLSCSPISGHRSVSWYQQTPGQGLQFLFEYFSETQRNKGNFPGRFSGRQFSNSRSEMNVSTLELGDSALYLCASCQDRGEKLFFGSGTQLSVL.